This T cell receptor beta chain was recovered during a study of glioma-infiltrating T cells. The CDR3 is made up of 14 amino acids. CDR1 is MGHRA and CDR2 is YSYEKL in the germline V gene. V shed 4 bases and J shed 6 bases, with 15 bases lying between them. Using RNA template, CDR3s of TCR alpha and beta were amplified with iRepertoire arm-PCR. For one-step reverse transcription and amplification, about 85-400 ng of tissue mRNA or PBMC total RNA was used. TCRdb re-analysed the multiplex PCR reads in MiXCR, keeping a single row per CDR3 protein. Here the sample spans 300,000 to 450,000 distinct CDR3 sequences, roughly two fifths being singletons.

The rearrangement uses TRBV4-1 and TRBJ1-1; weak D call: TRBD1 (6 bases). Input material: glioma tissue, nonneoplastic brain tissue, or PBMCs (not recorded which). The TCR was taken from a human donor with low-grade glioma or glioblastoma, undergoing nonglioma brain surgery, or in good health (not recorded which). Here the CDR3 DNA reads TGCGCCAGCAGCCTCCTAGGGGGGTCTGCTGAAGCTTTCTTT. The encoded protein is CASSLLGGSAEAFF.